The text below deals with one TCR beta chain. This sample stems from a study of neoadjuvant anti-PD-1 for oral cavity cancer. Overall study: Around day 43, patients without progression received a fourth nivolumab dose before surgery.

This table comes from immunoSEQ multiplex PCR, and its TCRdb copy is limited to in-frame clones, with some not included. The table shows roughly 15,000 clones, with under 40% occurring only once. Per germline, CDR1 SEHNR and CDR2 FQNEAQ (reference sequence). The CDR3 spans 14 residues. V gave up 5 bases and J gave up 5 bases; unmatched junction bases: 7. The time point is: after neoadjuvant nivolumab, at surgical resection. J is TRBJ2-3 and V is TRBV7-9, with 7 bases lining up with TRBD1. The source is a person aged 35-80 years with oral cavity squamous cell carcinoma. The input for sequencing was tumor tissue, taken after nivolumab (anti-PD-1) treatment. The CDR3, as DNA: TGTGCCAGCAGCAATTCCGACAGGGTAGATACGCAGTATTTT. It specifies CASSNSDRVDTQYF.